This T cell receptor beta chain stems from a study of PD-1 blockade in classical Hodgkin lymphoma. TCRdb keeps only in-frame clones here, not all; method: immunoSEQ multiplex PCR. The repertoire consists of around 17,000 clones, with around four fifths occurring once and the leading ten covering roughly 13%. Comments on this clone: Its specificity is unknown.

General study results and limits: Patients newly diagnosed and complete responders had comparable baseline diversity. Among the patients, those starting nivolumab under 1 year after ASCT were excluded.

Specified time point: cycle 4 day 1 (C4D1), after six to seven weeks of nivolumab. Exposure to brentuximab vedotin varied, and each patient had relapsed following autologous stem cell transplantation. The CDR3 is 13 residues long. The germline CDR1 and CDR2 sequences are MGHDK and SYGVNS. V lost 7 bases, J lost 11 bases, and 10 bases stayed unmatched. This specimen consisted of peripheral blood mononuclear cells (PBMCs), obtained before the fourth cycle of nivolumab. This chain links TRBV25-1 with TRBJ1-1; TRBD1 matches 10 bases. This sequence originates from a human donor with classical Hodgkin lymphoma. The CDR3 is CASMNPTGGRAFF. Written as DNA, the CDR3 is TGTGCCAGCATGAACCCGACAGGGGGCAGGGCTTTCTTT.